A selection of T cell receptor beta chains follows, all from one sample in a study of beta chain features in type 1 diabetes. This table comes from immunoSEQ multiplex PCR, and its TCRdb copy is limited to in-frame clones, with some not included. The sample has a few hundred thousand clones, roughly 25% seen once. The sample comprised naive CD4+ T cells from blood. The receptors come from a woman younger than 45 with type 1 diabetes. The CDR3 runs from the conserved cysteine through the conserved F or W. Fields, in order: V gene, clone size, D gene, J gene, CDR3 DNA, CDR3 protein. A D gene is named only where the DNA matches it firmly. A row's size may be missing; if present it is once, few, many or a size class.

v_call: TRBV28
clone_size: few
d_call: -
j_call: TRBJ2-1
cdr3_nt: TGTGCCAGCAGTTTATGGGGGCAGGGATACAATGAGCAGTTCTTC
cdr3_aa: CASSLWGQGYNEQFF

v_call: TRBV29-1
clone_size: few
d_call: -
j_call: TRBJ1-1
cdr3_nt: TGCAGCGTTGAAGACCGGGGGAGAGCTTTCTTT
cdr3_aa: CSVEDRGRAFF

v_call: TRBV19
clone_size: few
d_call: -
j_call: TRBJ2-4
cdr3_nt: TGTGCCAGTAGTATAGATCGGGTAGCCAAAAACATTCAGTACTTC
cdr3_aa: CASSIDRVAKNIQYF

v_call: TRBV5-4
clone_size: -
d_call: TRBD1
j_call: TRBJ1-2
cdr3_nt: TGTGCCAGCAGCTTGGCCGGACAGGGAAAATATGGCTACACCTTC
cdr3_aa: CASSLAGQGKYGYTF

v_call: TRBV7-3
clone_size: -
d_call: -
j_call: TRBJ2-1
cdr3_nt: TGTGCCAGCAGCGCTTCCGGGACCTACAATGAGCAGTTCTTC
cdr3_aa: CASSASGTYNEQFF

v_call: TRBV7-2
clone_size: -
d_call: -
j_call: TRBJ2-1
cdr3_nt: TGTGCCAGCACAGTTCCGCGGGTACGGTTCTACAATGAGCAGTTCTTC
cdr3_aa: CASTVPRVRFYNEQFF

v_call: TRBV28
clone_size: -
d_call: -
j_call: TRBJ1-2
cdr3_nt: TGTGCCAGCAGTTTACAGACAGGAGGTAGCTATGGCTACACCTTC
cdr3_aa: CASSLQTGGSYGYTF

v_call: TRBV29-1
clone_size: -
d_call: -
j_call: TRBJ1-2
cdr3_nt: TGCAGCGCCGACAATTTCAACAGGGTGGGGGGCTACACCTTC
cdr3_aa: CSADNFNRVGGYTF

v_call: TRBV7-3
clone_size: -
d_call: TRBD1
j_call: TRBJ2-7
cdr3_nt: TGTGCCAGCAGCCAGGACAGGGACTCCTACGAGCAGTACTTC
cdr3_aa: CASSQDRDSYEQYF

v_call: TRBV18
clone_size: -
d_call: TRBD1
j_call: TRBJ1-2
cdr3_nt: TGTGCCAGCTCACCAAGGGACAGCTATGGCTACACCTTC
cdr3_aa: CASSPRDSYGYTF

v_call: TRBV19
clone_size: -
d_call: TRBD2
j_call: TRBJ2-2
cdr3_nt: TGTGCCACCAAAGGGGGCGGGAGGGCCTCCGGGGAGCTGTTTTTT
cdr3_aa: CATKGGGRASGELFF

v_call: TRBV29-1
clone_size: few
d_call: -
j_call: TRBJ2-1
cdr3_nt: TGCAGCGTTGAAACCCCACTCGTCCCCGTTTCGGGTGAGCAGTTCTTC
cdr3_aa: CSVETPLVPVSGEQFF

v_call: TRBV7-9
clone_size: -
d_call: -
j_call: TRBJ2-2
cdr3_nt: TGTGCCACCAACAGGCTCACGAACACCGGGGAGCTGTTTTTT
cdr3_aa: CATNRLTNTGELFF

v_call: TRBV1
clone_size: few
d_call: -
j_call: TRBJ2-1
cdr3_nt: TGCACCAGCAGCCCCCAGGGCTATGAGCAGTTCTTC
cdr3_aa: CTSSPQGYEQFF

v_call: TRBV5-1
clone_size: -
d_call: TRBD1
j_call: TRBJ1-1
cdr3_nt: TGCGCCAGCAGCGGCAAACAGGGGTCCACTGAAGCTTTCTTT
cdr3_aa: CASSGKQGSTEAFF

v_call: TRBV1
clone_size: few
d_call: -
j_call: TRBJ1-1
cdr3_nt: TGCACCAGCAGCCCCGGACAGATGAACACTGAAGCTTTCTTT
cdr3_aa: CTSSPGQMNTEAFF

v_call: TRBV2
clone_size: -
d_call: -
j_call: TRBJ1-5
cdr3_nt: TGTGCCAGCAGTGGGCGGACAGCCCGAGAGCCCCAGCATTTT
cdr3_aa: CASSGRTAREPQHF

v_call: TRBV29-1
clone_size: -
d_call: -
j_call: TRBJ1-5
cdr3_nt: TGCAGCGTTGAGTCAGGGGCTAATCAGCCCCAGCATTTT
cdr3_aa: CSVESGANQPQHF

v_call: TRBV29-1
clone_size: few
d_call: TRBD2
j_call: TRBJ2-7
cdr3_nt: TGCAGCGTTGGTACATGGCAGTCGGGGGGCGAGCAGTACTTC
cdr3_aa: CSVGTWQSGGEQYF

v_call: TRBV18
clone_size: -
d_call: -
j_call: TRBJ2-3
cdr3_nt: TGTGCCAGCTCACCTCCCCAGGGCGAAGATACGCAGTATTTT
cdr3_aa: CASSPPQGEDTQYF

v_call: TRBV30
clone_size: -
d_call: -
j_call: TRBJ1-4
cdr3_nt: TGTGCCTGGAACAGATTGAATGAAAAACTGTTTTTT
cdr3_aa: CAWNRLNEKLFF

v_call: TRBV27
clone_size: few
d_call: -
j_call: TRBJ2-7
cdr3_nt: TGTGCCAGCAGTTTATTAGAGGGTCGTCGCTACGAGCAGTACTTC
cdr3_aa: CASSLLEGRRYEQYF

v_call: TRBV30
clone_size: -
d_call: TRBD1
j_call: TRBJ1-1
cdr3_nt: TGTGCCTTAACATGGACAGGCTCGGTCACTGAAGCTTTCTTT
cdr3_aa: CALTWTGSVTEAFF

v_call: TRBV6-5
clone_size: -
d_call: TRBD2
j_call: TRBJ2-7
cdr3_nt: TGTGCCAGCAGTTCCGCAGGGACTAGGATTTCCTACGAGCAGTACTTC
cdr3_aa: CASSSAGTRISYEQYF

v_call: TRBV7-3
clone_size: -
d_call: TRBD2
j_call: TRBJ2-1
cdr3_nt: TGTGCCAGCAGCTTACAAGCGGGAGTGGGCTACAATGAGCAGTTCTTC
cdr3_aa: CASSLQAGVGYNEQFF

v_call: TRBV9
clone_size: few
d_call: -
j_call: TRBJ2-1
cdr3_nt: TGTGCCAGCAGCCAAGCCGGGATGCACAATGAGCAGTTCTTC
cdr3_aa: CASSQAGMHNEQFF

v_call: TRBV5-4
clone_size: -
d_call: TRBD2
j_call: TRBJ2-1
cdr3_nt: TGTGCCAGCAGCTTGGGACTAGCGGGAGTGGGTTCCTACAATGAGCAGTTCTTC
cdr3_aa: CASSLGLAGVGSYNEQFF

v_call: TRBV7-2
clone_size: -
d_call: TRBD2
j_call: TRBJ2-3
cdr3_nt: TGTGCCAGCAGCCTGACTAGCGGGAGGGGGGTAGATACGCAGTATTTT
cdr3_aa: CASSLTSGRGVDTQYF

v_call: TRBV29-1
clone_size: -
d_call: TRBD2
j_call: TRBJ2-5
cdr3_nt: TGCAGCGTGGGGAGGCTAGCGGGAGTTACGGAGACCCAGTACTTC
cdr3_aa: CSVGRLAGVTETQYF

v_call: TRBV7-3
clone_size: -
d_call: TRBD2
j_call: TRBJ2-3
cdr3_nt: TGTGCCAGCAGCTTACGCGGGAGTACAGATACGCAGTATTTT
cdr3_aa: CASSLRGSTDTQYF

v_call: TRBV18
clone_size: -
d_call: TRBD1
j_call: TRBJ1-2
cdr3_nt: TGTGCCAGCTCACGGGACAGCGCTAACTATGGCTACACCTTC
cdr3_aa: CASSRDSANYGYTF

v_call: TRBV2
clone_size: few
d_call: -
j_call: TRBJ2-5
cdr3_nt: TGTGCCAGCAGTGAGCAGGGTGGAGAGACCCAGTACTTC
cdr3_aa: CASSEQGGETQYF

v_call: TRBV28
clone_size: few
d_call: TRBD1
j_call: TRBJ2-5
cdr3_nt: TGTGCCAGCAGCTCCCCTGGGACAGGTTCCGCGGAGACCCAGTACTTC
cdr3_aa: CASSSPGTGSAETQYF

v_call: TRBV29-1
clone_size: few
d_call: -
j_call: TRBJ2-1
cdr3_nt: TGCAGCGTGCAACAGGAGTACAATGAGCAGTTCTTC
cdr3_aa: CSVQQEYNEQFF

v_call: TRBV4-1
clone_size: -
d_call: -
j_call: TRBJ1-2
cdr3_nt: TGCGCCAGCAGCCAACCTCAGGGAAACTATGGCTACACCTTC
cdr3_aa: CASSQPQGNYGYTF

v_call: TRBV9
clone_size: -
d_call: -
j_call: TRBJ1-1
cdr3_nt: TGTGCCAGCAGCGCCCAGGACAGTGAAGCTTTCTTT
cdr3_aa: CASSAQDSEAFF

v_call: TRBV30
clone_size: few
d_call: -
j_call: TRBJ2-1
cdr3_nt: TGTGCCTCAGCGAGTTACAATGAGCAGTTCTTC
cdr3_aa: CASASYNEQFF

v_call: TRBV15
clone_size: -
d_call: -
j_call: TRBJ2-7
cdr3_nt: TGTGCCACCAAGATAGGGGGGGACTCTTACGAGCAGTACTTC
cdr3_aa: CATKIGGDSYEQYF

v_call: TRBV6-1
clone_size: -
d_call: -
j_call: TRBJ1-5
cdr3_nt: TGTGCCAGCAGTCAAACAGGGTACCAGCCCCAGCATTTT
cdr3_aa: CASSQTGYQPQHF

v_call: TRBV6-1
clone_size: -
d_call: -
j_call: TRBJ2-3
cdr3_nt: TGTGCCAGCGGGACTGAACCCACAGATACGCAGTATTTT
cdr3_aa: CASGTEPTDTQYF

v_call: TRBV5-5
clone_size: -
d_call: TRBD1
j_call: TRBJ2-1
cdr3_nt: TGTGCCAGCAGCTTGCGGGGGACAGGGGTCAATGAGCAGTTCTTC
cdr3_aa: CASSLRGTGVNEQFF

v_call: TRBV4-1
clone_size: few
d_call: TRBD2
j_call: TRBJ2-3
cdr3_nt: TGCGCCAGCAGCCAAGTACGGGCGGTAGCGGGAAAGCAAGGAACGCAGTATTTT
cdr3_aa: CASSQVRAVAGKQGTQYF

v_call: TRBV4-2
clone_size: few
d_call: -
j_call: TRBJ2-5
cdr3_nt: TGTGCCAGCAGCCCCACCTCTCAGGGAAGGGTCGGAGAGACCCAGTACTTC
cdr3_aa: CASSPTSQGRVGETQYF

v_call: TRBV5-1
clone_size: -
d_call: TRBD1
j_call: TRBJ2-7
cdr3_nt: TGCGCCAGCAGACAGGGGGACCGCTACGAGCAGTACTTC
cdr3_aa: CASRQGDRYEQYF